This T cell receptor beta chain was obtained from a study of T-cell memory formation after mild COVID-19. Study-wide background: The TCR clusters were mostly specific to one donor.

Trimming left V 7 bases short and J 4 bases short, with 12 bases between. The CDR3 runs to 13 residues. Per germline, CDR1 SGHTA and CDR2 FQGNSA. For this clonotype: Its antigen is still unknown.

TCRdb reprocessed the 5' RACE reads via MiXCR and lists one record per CDR3 protein. The sample shows about 390,000 distinct CDR3 sequences, about a sixth of them seen only once. Broader study findings: SARS-CoV-2 specificity of second-wave clones peaking day 37 was unconfirmed. Pre-infection memory showed some responding clones, and this suggested that cross-reactive memory joined. Those CD4+ clones that contracted were mainly in CM and EM (CD8+ ones in EMRA).

The TCR sequence derives from a man younger than 35 who had mild COVID-19 (a few samples of this study predate the infection). Cell type and time point are not known. Material: PBMCs or a T cell subset sorted from them (not recorded which). The chain couples TRBV7-2 to TRBJ2-3; possible D gene TRBD2, 6 bases. The CDR3 loop reads CASTRLDPDTQYF. CDR3 DNA sequence: TGTGCCAGCACTCGACTAGACCCAGATACGCAGTATTTT.